A selection of T cell receptor beta chains follows, all from one sample in a study of blood T cell repertoires in COVID-19. Profiled with immunoSEQ multiplex PCR; TCRdb holds only in-frame clones, not every one. The profile shows 140,000 or so clones, around three quarters of them singletons. Sequencing was carried out using peripheral blood. Receptor source: a man between 50 and 59 years old with active or convalescent COVID-19. Each CDR3 is given with its conserved first and last residue. A D gene is named only where the DNA matches it firmly. Clone size is stated in some rows and not others, as once, few, many or a class when expanded.

v_call	clone_size	d_call	j_call	cdr3_aa	cdr3_nt
TRBV28	NA	NA	TRBJ1-2	CASSLPATKIHGYTF	TGTGCCAGCAGTTTACCCGCGACAAAGATACATGGCTACACCTTC
TRBV10-3	NA	TRBD1	TRBJ1-2	CAISVSGTGGNGYTF	TGTGCCATCAGTGTGTCAGGGACAGGGGGCAATGGCTACACCTTC
TRBV19	NA	NA	TRBJ1-4	CASSMIGGANEKLFF	TGTGCCAGTAGTATGATCGGCGGGGCTAATGAAAAACTGTTTTTT
TRBV28	NA	TRBD2	TRBJ2-1	CASGPSGSYNEQFF	TGTGCCAGCGGCCCTAGCGGCTCCTACAATGAGCAGTTCTTC
TRBV25-1	NA	TRBD1	TRBJ1-1	CASSDSRDRDNTEAFF	TGTGCCAGCAGTGACTCCCGGGACAGGGACAACACTGAAGCTTTCTTT
TRBV29-1	NA	TRBD1	TRBJ1-2	CSVRDSGRVVGYTF	TGCAGCGTCCGGGACAGCGGACGTGTTGTTGGCTACACCTTC
TRBV27	few	NA	TRBJ2-1	CASNLGWASVNNEQFF	TGTGCCAGCAATCTAGGATGGGCTAGCGTCAACAATGAGCAGTTCTTC
TRBV6-5	NA	TRBD2	TRBJ2-7	CASSLAGEGYEQYF	TGTGCCAGCAGCCTAGCGGGAGAAGGCTACGAGCAGTACTTC
TRBV9	NA	NA	TRBJ1-1	CASSVALITEAFF	TGTGCCAGCAGCGTAGCTCTAATCACTGAAGCTTTCTTT
TRBV27	NA	NA	TRBJ2-5	CASSPSSTVQYF	TGTGCCAGCAGTCCCTCCTCGACAGTCCAGTACTTC
TRBV5-1	few	NA	TRBJ1-5	CASSFSGTQPQHF	TGCGCCAGCAGCTTTTCGGGGACACAGCCCCAGCATTTT
TRBV19	NA	TRBD2	TRBJ2-1	CASSIEAGVYNEQFF	TGTGCCAGTAGTATAGAAGCGGGAGTCTACAATGAGCAGTTCTTC
TRBV3-1/TRBV3-2	NA	NA	TRBJ1-6	CASSQEAERGSYNSPLHF	TGTGCCAGCAGCCAAGAAGCGGAGCGGGGCTCCTATAATTCACCCCTCCACTTT
TRBV28	NA	TRBD2	TRBJ2-3	CASRTVRAGPDTQYF	TGTGCCAGCAGAACCGTTCGAGCGGGACCAGATACGCAGTATTTT
TRBV6-5	once	NA	TRBJ2-2	CASKGGRNTGELFF	TGTGCCAGCAAGGGGGGGAGGAACACCGGGGAGCTGTTTTTT
TRBV9	few	TRBD2	TRBJ2-7	CASSVEAGVGSYEQYF	TGTGCCAGCAGCGTTGAGGCGGGAGTAGGGAGTTACGAGCAGTACTTC
TRBV18	NA	NA	TRBJ1-3	CASSQSSLGNTIYF	TGTGCCAGCTCACAGTCGAGCCTTGGAAACACCATATATTTT
TRBV9	NA	TRBD2	TRBJ2-5	CASSERLAGRLQETQYF	TGTGCCAGCAGCGAACGACTAGCGGGAAGATTACAAGAGACCCAGTACTTC
TRBV4-2	once	NA	TRBJ1-5	CASATDRGQPQHF	TGTGCCAGCGCTACCGATAGAGGTCAGCCCCAGCATTTT
TRBV12-3/TRBV12-4	once	TRBD1	TRBJ1-1	CASCYRDRAVAFF	TGTGCCAGCTGCTACCGGGACAGGGCCGTAGCTTTCTTT
TRBV14	NA	NA	TRBJ1-1	CASSPQMNTEAFF	TGTGCCAGCAGCCCACAGATGAACACTGAAGCTTTCTTT
TRBV14	few	TRBD1	TRBJ1-2	CASSQDLPRRGAHRGQGYTF	TGTGCCAGCAGCCAAGATCTTCCCCGAAGGGGTGCCCACAGGGGGCAAGGCTACACCTTC
TRBV27	NA	TRBD1	TRBJ2-7	CASRTGGYEQYF	TGTGCCAGCCGGACAGGGGGCTACGAGCAGTACTTC
TRBV15	NA	TRBD1	TRBJ2-5	CATSVRTGQETQYF	TGTGCCACCAGCGTAAGGACAGGCCAAGAGACCCAGTACTTC
TRBV28	NA	NA	TRBJ1-2	CASSATGFGYTF	TGTGCCAGCAGTGCAACAGGGTTTGGCTACACCTTC
TRBV6-1	NA	TRBD1	TRBJ1-2	CASSEGTGAYGYTF	TGTGCCAGCAGTGAAGGAACAGGGGCCTATGGCTACACCTTC
TRBV11-2	NA	NA	TRBJ2-2	CASSTRAGDLTGELFF	TGTGCCAGCAGCACCCGAGCAGGCGACCTCACCGGGGAGCTGTTTTTT
TRBV19	many	TRBD1	TRBJ1-6	CASSSTGDNSPLHF	TGTGCCAGTAGTTCGACAGGGGATAATTCACCCCTCCACTTT
TRBV7-9	NA	NA	TRBJ2-3	CASSFKGSYRGDTQYF	TGTGCCAGCAGCTTCAAAGGGAGCTATAGAGGAGATACGCAGTATTTT
TRBV5-1	NA	TRBD2	TRBJ2-7	CASRSSGTSSYEQYF	TGCGCCAGCAGGTCTAGCGGGACGAGCTCCTACGAGCAGTACTTC
TRBV7-9	few	TRBD1	TRBJ2-3	CASSLEVSGTAFTDTQYF	TGTGCCAGCAGCTTAGAAGTGTCCGGGACAGCTTTCACAGATACGCAGTATTTT
TRBV10-2	once	NA	TRBJ2-1	CASSLTTPSYNEQFF	TGCGCCAGCAGCTTGACAACACCATCCTACAATGAGCAGTTCTTC
TRBV27	NA	TRBD1	TRBJ1-1	CASSSGTGNTEAFF	TGTGCCAGCAGCTCCGGGACAGGGAACACTGAAGCTTTCTTT